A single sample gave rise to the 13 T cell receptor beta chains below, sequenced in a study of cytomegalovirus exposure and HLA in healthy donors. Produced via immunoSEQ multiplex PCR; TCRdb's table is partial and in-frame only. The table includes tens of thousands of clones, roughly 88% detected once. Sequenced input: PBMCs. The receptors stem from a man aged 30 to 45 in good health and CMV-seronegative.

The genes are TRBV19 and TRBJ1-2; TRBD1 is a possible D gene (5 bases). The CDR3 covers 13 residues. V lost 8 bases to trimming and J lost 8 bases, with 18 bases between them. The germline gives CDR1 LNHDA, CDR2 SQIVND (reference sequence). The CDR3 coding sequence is TGTGCCAGTTGGACCTCAGGGAAGGGCGGCTACACCTTC. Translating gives CASWTSGKGGYTF.

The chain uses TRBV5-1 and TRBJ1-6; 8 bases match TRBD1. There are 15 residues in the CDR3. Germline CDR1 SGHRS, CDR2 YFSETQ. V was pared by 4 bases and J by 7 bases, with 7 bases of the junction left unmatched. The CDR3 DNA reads TGCGCCAGCAGCCTAGAGGGACAGGCCAATTCACCCCTCCACTTT. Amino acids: CASSLEGQANSPLHF.

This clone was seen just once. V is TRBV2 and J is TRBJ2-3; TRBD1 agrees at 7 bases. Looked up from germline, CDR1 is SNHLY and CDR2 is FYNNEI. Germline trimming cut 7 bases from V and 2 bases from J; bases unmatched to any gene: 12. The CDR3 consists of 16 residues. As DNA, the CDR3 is TGTGCCAGCACCGAGCACGGGACAGACAACACAGATACGCAGTATTTT. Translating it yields CASTEHGTDNTDTQYF.

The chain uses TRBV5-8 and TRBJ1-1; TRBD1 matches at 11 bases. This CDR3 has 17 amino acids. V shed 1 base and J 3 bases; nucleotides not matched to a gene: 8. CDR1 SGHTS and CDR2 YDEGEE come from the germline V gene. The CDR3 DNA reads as TGTGCCAGCAGCTTGAGGACAGGGGGCTGGGTGTACACTGAAGCTTTCTTT. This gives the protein CASSLRTGGWVYTEAFF.

The CDR3 nucleotides read TGTGCCAGCAGTCAAGGATCCGGGACAGGGGCGAATGAGCAGTTCTTC. Translated, it gives CASSQGSGTGANEQFF. V and J are TRBV11-3 and TRBJ2-1, with 10 bases lining up with TRBD1. This CDR3 is built from 16 residues. V shed 6 bases and J 7 bases; nucleotides not matched to a gene: 12. The germline CDR1 and CDR2 sequences are SGHNT and YENEEA.

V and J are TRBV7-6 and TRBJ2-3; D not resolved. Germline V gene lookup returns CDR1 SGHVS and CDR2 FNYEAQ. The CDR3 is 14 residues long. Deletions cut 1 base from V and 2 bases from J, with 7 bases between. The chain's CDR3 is CASSLDRDTDTQYF. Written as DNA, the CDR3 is TGTGCCAGCAGCTTAGACAGAGACACAGATACGCAGTATTTT.

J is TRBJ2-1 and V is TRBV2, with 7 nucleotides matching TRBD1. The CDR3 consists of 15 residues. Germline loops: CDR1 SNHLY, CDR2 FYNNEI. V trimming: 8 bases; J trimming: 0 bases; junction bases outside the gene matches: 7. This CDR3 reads CASYPGQYSYNEQFF. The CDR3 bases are TGTGCCAGCTATCCGGGACAGTACTCCTACAATGAGCAGTTCTTC.

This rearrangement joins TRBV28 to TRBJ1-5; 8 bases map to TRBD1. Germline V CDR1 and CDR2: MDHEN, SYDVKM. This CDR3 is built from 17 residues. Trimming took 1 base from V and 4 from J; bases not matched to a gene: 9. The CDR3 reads CASSLYRGGHWNQPQHF. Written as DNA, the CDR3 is TGTGCCAGCAGTTTATACAGGGGGGGCCATTGGAATCAGCCCCAGCATTTT.

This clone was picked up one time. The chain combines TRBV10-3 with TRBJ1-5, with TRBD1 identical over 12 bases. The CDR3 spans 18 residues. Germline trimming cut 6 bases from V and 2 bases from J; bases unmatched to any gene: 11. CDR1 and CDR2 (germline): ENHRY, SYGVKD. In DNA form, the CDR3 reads TGTGCCATCAGCTCCGGGACAGGGGGCAAAAGAGGCAATCAGCCCCAGCATTTT. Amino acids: CAISSGTGGKRGNQPQHF.

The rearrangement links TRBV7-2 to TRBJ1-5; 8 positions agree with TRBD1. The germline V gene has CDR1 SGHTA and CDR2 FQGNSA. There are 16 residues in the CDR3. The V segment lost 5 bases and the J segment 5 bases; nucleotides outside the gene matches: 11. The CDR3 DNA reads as TGTGCCAGCAGCCGTCAAAAAGGACAGGGTTATCAGCCCCAGCATTTT. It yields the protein CASSRQKGQGYQPQHF. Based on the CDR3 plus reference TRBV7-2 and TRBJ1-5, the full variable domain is GAGVSQSPSNKVTEKGKDVELRCDPISGHTALYWYRQSLGQGLEFLIYFQGNSAPDKSGLPSDRFSAERTGGSVSTLTIQRTQQEDSAVYLCASSRQKGQGYQPQHFGDGTRLSIL.

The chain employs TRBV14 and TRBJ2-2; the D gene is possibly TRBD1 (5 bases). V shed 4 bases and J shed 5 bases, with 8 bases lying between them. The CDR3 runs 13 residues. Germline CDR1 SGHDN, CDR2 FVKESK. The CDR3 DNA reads TGTGCCAGCAGCCCCCAGGGAACCGGGGAGCTGTTTTTT. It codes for CASSPQGTGELFF.

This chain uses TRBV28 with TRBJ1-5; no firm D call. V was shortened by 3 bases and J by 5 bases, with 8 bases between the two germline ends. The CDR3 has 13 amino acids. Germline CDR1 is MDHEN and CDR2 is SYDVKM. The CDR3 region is CASSLLSDQPQHF. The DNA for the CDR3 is TGTGCCAGCAGTTTGTTGAGCGATCAGCCCCAGCATTTT.

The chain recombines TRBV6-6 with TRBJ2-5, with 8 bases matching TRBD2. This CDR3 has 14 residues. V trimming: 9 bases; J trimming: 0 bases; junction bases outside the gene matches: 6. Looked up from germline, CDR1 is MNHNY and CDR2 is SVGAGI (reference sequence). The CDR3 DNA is TGTGCCAGTTACGGGGGGGGTTACCAAGAGACCCAGTACTTC. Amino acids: CASYGGGYQETQYF.